A selection of T cell receptor beta chains follows, all from one sample in a study of blood T cell repertoires in COVID-19. Some clones are missing from TCRdb's copy, which holds only in-frame ones; the method was immunoSEQ multiplex PCR. The top ten clones hold 5% to 6.5% of a sample with some 180,000 clones, roughly 91% of them seen once. The source material was peripheral blood. The receptors here all came from a man between 40 and 49 years old with active or convalescent COVID-19. The CDR3 runs from the conserved cysteine through the conserved F or W. The D gene is left open where the match is weak. Only some rows state a clone size, as once, few, many or a class for expanded clones.

TRBD1	TRBJ1-5	TRBV28	few	CASSLRQGANQPQHF	TGTGCCAGCAGTTTAAGACAGGGGGCAAATCAGCCCCAGCATTTT
TRBD1	TRBJ2-2	TRBV7-9	NA	CARSRSGQGEKNTGELFF	TGTGCCAGATCGCGATCGGGACAGGGGGAGAAGAACACCGGGGAGCTGTTTTTT
NA	TRBJ2-7	TRBV5-1	few	CASSPAGANSYEQYF	TGCGCCAGCAGCCCTGCGGGCGCGAACTCCTACGAGCAGTACTTC
NA	TRBJ2-1	TRBV5-1	NA	CASSLIGTPENRQFF	TGCGCCAGCAGCTTGATCGGGACTCCAGAGAATAGGCAGTTCTTC
NA	TRBJ1-1	TRBV7-2	NA	CASARGRNTEAFF	TGTGCCTCGGCAAGGGGCCGGAACACTGAAGCTTTCTTT
TRBD1	TRBJ1-2	TRBV14	NA	CASSPRTGDGYTF	TGTGCCAGCAGCCCCCGGACAGGGGATGGCTACACCTTC
NA	TRBJ1-2	TRBV7-8	NA	CASSLGHTNYGYTF	TGTGCCAGCAGCTTAGGACACACTAACTATGGCTACACCTTC
NA	TRBJ2-3	TRBV4-2	NA	CASSQGFADTQYF	TGTGCCAGCAGCCAAGGCTTTGCGGATACGCAGTATTTT
TRBD1	TRBJ1-5	TRBV12-3/TRBV12-4	NA	CASSGQGGQPQHF	TGTGCCAGCAGTGGACAGGGGGGTCAGCCCCAGCATTTT
TRBD1	TRBJ1-1	TRBV19	NA	CASSRLGQGGTEAFF	TGTGCCAGTAGCCGATTGGGACAGGGGGGCACTGAAGCTTTCTTT
NA	TRBJ2-6	TRBV7-2	NA	CASSLGRDSGANVLTF	TGTGCCAGCAGCTTAGGAAGGGACTCAGGGGCCAACGTCCTGACTTTC
TRBD1	TRBJ2-1	TRBV5-6	NA	CASSLRPGQGTNEQFF	TGTGCCAGCAGCCTACGACCGGGACAGGGGACCAATGAGCAGTTCTTC
TRBD1	TRBJ1-5	TRBV27	NA	CASSNRGHNQPQHF	TGTGCCAGCAGCAACAGGGGGCACAATCAGCCCCAGCATTTT
NA	TRBJ2-2	TRBV14	NA	CASSPRTATGELFF	TGTGCCAGCAGCCCGCGGACAGCCACCGGGGAGCTGTTTTTT
TRBD1	TRBJ2-1	TRBV6-2/TRBV6-3	NA	CASSWDSSYNEQFF	TGTGCCAGCAGTTGGGACAGCTCCTACAATGAGCAGTTCTTC
TRBD1	TRBJ2-1	TRBV30	NA	CAWSVKLGQGGNLYNEQFF	TGTGCCTGGAGTGTAAAACTGGGACAGGGCGGCAATCTCTACAATGAGCAGTTCTTC
NA	TRBJ1-1	TRBV18	NA	CASSNRAGDTEAFF	TGTGCCAGCTCGAACAGGGCGGGGGACACTGAAGCTTTCTTT
TRBD1	TRBJ1-1	TRBV9	NA	CASSVDSGGAEAFF	TGTGCCAGCAGCGTAGACTCAGGGGGAGCTGAAGCTTTCTTT
NA	TRBJ2-7	TRBV7-2	NA	CASSLSRGDEQYF	TGTGCCAGCAGCTTAAGTAGGGGCGACGAGCAGTACTTC
TRBD2	TRBJ2-2	TRBV5-1	NA	CASSRTSAGELFF	TGCGCCAGCAGCCGGACTAGCGCCGGGGAGCTGTTTTTT
TRBD1	TRBJ1-6	TRBV5-6	NA	CASGPGTGKSPLHF	TGTGCCAGCGGACCCGGGACAGGGAAATCACCCCTCCACTTT
TRBD1	TRBJ2-1	TRBV10-3	NA	CATEGTGGLNEQFF	TGTGCCACCGAAGGGACAGGGGGTTTGAATGAGCAGTTCTTC
NA	TRBJ1-5	TRBV6-2/TRBV6-3	NA	CASSYSNPVLVQPQHF	TGTGCCAGCAGTTACTCGAATCCAGTCTTGGTTCAGCCCCAGCATTTT
NA	TRBJ1-4	TRBV13	NA	CASSFRHGNEKLFF	TGTGCCAGCAGCTTCCGACATGGAAATGAAAAACTGTTTTTT
NA	TRBJ1-1	TRBV19	NA	CASSGWTSNTEAFF	TGTGCCAGTAGTGGCTGGACATCCAACACTGAAGCTTTCTTT
TRBD2	TRBJ2-2	TRBV4-2	NA	CASSQERLAGGTNTGELFF	TGTGCCAGCAGCCAAGAGCGGCTAGCGGGGGGAACGAACACCGGGGAGCTGTTTTTT
NA	TRBJ1-1	TRBV29-1	NA	CSVVRVGSYTEAFF	TGCAGCGTTGTACGGGTGGGTTCTTACACTGAAGCTTTCTTT
TRBD2	TRBJ2-7	TRBV5-8	NA	CASSLSPGKGRDEQYF	TGTGCCAGCAGCTTGTCGCCCGGGAAGGGGAGGGACGAGCAGTACTTC
TRBD1	TRBJ1-4	TRBV19	NA	CASSGTGGFNEKLFF	TGTGCCAGTTCCGGGACAGGGGGCTTTAATGAAAAACTGTTTTTT
TRBD1	TRBJ2-7	TRBV15	NA	CATTMNPGQGRSEQYF	TGTGCCACCACCATGAATCCGGGACAGGGGCGCTCCGAGCAGTACTTC
NA	TRBJ1-2	TRBV24-1	NA	CATSDQGYGYTF	TGTGCCACCAGTGACCAGGGATATGGCTACACCTTC
NA	TRBJ1-3	TRBV19	NA	CASSKANRISGNTIYF	TGTGCCAGTAGTAAAGCAAACCGAATCTCTGGAAACACCATATATTTT
NA	TRBJ1-2	TRBV6-1	NA	CASSEVMGSRGAHYGYTF	TGTGCCAGCAGTGAAGTTATGGGGAGTCGGGGGGCGCACTATGGCTACACCTTC
NA	TRBJ1-5	TRBV30	NA	CAWRGQGLGQPQHF	TGTGCCTGGAGAGGTCAGGGGCTAGGTCAGCCCCAGCATTTT
NA	TRBJ1-4	TRBV5-1	NA	CASRAGWTTDGEKLFF	TGCGCCAGCAGAGCGGGTTGGACGACCGACGGGGAAAAACTGTTTTTT
NA	TRBJ2-3	TRBV5-4	once	CASSQWDTGDQVTQYF	TGTGCCAGCAGCCAGTGGGACACCGGCGACCAAGTTACGCAGTATTTT
TRBD1	TRBJ1-1	TRBV30	NA	CASTRGAMNTEAFF	TGTGCCTCCACCAGGGGGGCTATGAACACTGAAGCTTTCTTT
TRBD1	TRBJ2-7	TRBV12-5	NA	CASGSGQANYYEQYF	TGTGCTAGTGGGTCAGGACAGGCCAACTACTACGAGCAGTACTTC
NA	TRBJ1-1	TRBV7-8	NA	CASSPHGGLNTEAFF	TGTGCCAGCAGCCCGCATGGAGGGTTGAACACTGAAGCTTTCTTT
TRBD2	TRBJ2-3	TRBV9	NA	CASSVSGLAGGADTQYF	TGTGCCAGCAGCGTATCAGGCCTAGCGGGGGGCGCAGATACGCAGTATTTT
NA	TRBJ1-1	TRBV19	once	CASSRRGWDTEAFF	TGTGCCAGTAGTAGACGGGGTTGGGACACTGAAGCTTTCTTT
NA	TRBJ2-5	TRBV6-5	NA	CASSPTGFGETQYF	TGTGCCAGCAGTCCAACAGGGTTTGGTGAGACCCAGTACTTC
NA	TRBJ2-7	TRBV7-8	NA	CASSLPQGKEQYF	TGTGCCAGCAGCTTACCACAGGGAAAAGAGCAGTACTTC
NA	TRBJ1-1	TRBV7-2	NA	CASSLVRGDEAFF	TGTGCCAGCAGCTTAGTTAGGGGCGATGAAGCTTTCTTT
TRBD1	TRBJ2-3	TRBV28	NA	CASSLADRVPDTQYF	TGTGCCAGCAGTTTGGCCGACAGGGTCCCAGATACGCAGTATTTT
NA	TRBJ1-1	TRBV7-6	NA	CASSLITGNTEAFF	TGTGCCAGCAGCTTAATAACAGGGAACACTGAAGCTTTCTTT
TRBD2	TRBJ2-5	TRBV5-8	NA	CASSLARGTTETQYF	TGTGCCAGCAGCTTGGCCCGGGGGACTACAGAGACCCAGTACTTC
NA	TRBJ2-3	TRBV5-1	few	CASSSQTGDTQYF	TGCGCCAGCAGCTCCCAGACGGGGGATACGCAGTATTTT
TRBD2	TRBJ2-3	TRBV27	once	CASSLTSGSTDTQYF	TGTGCCAGCAGTTTGACTAGCGGGAGCACAGATACGCAGTATTTT
NA	TRBJ2-1	TRBV10-1	few	CASTSEKEQFF	TGCGCCAGCACTAGCGAAAAAGAGCAGTTCTTC
TRBD2	TRBJ2-3	TRBV6-1	NA	CASSERWATSGRADTQYF	TGTGCCAGCAGTGAACGATGGGCGACTAGCGGGAGGGCAGATACGCAGTATTTT
NA	TRBJ1-5	TRBV12-5	NA	CASEVTGSNQPQHF	TGTGCTAGCGAGGTTACAGGCAGCAATCAGCCCCAGCATTTT
NA	TRBJ1-1	TRBV19	NA	CASSIFGGALSTEAFF	TGTGCCAGTAGTATTTTTGGGGGCGCTTTGTCAACTGAAGCTTTCTTT
TRBD1	TRBJ2-5	TRBV10-3	few	CAISPGTGETQYF	TGTGCCATCAGCCCAGGGACAGGAGAGACCCAGTACTTC
NA	TRBJ1-2	TRBV28	NA	CASSSGGRRGNYGYTF	TGTGCCAGCAGTTCCGGTGGCAGGAGGGGTAACTATGGCTACACCTTC
NA	TRBJ2-3	TRBV6-1	NA	CASSETGDRTDTQYF	TGTGCCAGCAGTGAGACGGGGGACCGCACAGATACGCAGTATTTT
NA	TRBJ2-5	TRBV7-2	NA	CASSPRGTQYF	TGTGCCAGCAGCCCCCGGGGGACCCAGTACTTC
NA	TRBJ2-7	TRBV18	once	CASSPDSYSYEQYF	TGTGCCAGCTCACCGGACAGCTACTCCTACGAGCAGTACTTC
TRBD1	TRBJ1-2	TRBV18	NA	CASSPDRSYGYTF	TGTGCCAGCTCACCGGACAGGAGCTATGGCTACACCTTC
NA	TRBJ1-5	TRBV3-1/TRBV3-2	NA	CASSQGTGNQPQHF	TGTGCCAGCAGCCAAGGGACAGGCAATCAGCCCCAGCATTTT